What follows are 29 T cell receptor beta chains derived from one specimen sequenced in a study of early T cells in non-severe SARS-CoV-2 infection (dated by TCRdb to the early 2020s). Libraries came from 5' RACE. The data were produced on a NextSeq 500. TCRdb trimmed the raw reads at Q25, called clones with MiXCR and kept productive beta chains. One record per CDR3 amino acid sequence lists the most common genes and DNA. This sample gives about 48,000 distinct CDR3 sequences in total; roughly 7.7% of them show up just once. 5.8% of the sample rests with the top ten. Sequencing input: whole blood. The receptors here all came from an adult who was a healthcare worker with PCR-confirmed SARS-CoV-2 infection or an uninfected control (not recorded which).

This clonotype was found a few times. This sequence joins TRBV7-9 and TRBJ1-1; D unclear. Trimming pared 3 bases from V and 6 bases from J, leaving 5 bases between. In germline, CDR1 is SEHNR, CDR2 FQNEAQ (reference sequence). The CDR3 extends over 11 amino acids. CDR3 sequence: CASSLASEAFF. CDR3 coding DNA: TGTGCCAGCAGCTTGGCGTCTGAAGCTTTCTTT.

This clonotype was observed a handful of times. V usage is TRBV3-1 and J usage is TRBJ2-1; 11 bases are shared with TRBD2. The junction had 4 bases not matched to a gene; V was cut back by 1 base and J by 5 bases. Per the germline V gene, CDR1 is LGHDT and CDR2 is YNNKEL (reference sequence). CDR3 length equals 16 residues. The CDR3 reads CASSQAASGGNNEQFF. The CDR3 DNA sequence: TGTGCCAGCAGCCAAGCGGCTAGCGGGGGGAACAATGAGCAGTTCTTC.

This clonotype has ten or more counts. The chain couples TRBV11-2 to TRBJ2-3; D is unclear. Trimming removed 7 bases from V and 6 bases from J, with 17 bases in between. The CDR3 is 14 amino acids. Germline CDR1 and CDR2: SGHAT and FQNNGV. The CDR3 bases are TGTGCCAGCACCAAGATGGGGAAATGGGATACGCAGTATTTT. Protein: CASTKMGKWDTQYF.

This clonotype was counted a few times. The chain joins TRBV5-1 to TRBJ2-1; TRBD2 aligns across 11 bases. There are 14 residues in the CDR3. Germline V lookup: CDR1 SGHRS, CDR2 YFSETQ. V gave up 2 bases and J gave up 8 bases; unmatched junction bases: 3. The CDR3 protein is CASSFASGGYEQFF. The CDR3 nucleotides read TGCGCCAGCAGCTTCGCTAGCGGGGGGTATGAGCAGTTCTTC. Filled out from reference TRBV5-1 and TRBJ2-1, the complete variable domain reads KAGVTQTPRYLIKTRGQQVTLSCSPISGHRSVSWYQQTPGQGLQFLFEYFSETQRNKGNFPGRFSGRQFSNSRSEMNVSTLELGDSALYLCASSFASGGYEQFFGPGTRLTVL.

In its sample, this clonotype was seen many times. The rearrangement uses TRBV9 and TRBJ2-1; D may be TRBD1 (8 bases). This CDR3 is built from 15 residues. V was pared by 4 bases and J by 1 base, with 12 bases between. CDR1 SGDLS and CDR2 YYNGEE come from the germline V gene. CDR3 DNA sequence: TGTGCCAGCAGCTACAGGGGGGGATCCTACAATGAGCAGTTCTTC. Its protein product is CASSYRGGSYNEQFF.

This clonotype was picked up many times. The genes are TRBV30 and TRBJ1-2, with D maybe TRBD1 (5 bases). V shed 2 bases and J shed 0 bases, with 16 bases lying between them. The CDR3 contains 16 residues. The V gene's germline CDR1 is GTSNPN and CDR2 SVGIG (reference sequence). CDR3 loop: CAWSLPRQTANYGYTF. The DNA for the CDR3 is TGTGCCTGGAGTTTACCACGACAGACCGCTAACTATGGCTACACCTTC.

The V and J genes are TRBV29-1 and TRBJ2-1, with 8 positions matching TRBD1. CDR3 length equals 14 residues. Germline CDR1 SQVTM, CDR2 ANQGSEA. With V trimmed by 7 bases and J by 4 bases, 9 bases remained unmatched. The CDR3 DNA reads as TGCAGCGCCAGTGGGACAGGCAATTACAATGAGCAGTTCTTC. It specifies CSASGTGNYNEQFF.

In this sample, this clonotype turned up many times. The J gene is TRBJ1-1, the V gene TRBV27; possible D gene TRBD1, 6 bases. The CDR3 has 16 residues. Trimming removed 0 bases from V and 1 base from J, with 12 bases in between. Germline lookup yields CDR1 MNHEY and CDR2 SMNVEV (reference sequence). The CDR3 loop reads CASSLSNRVRNTEAFF. CDR3 sequence (DNA): TGTGCCAGCAGTTTATCGAACAGGGTGAGGAACACTGAAGCTTTCTTT.

At least ten counts were recorded for this clonotype. The gene calls are TRBV9 and TRBJ1-2, with 7 bases matching TRBD1. The CDR3 runs 14 residues. Trimming took 4 bases from V and 3 from J; bases not matched to a gene: 6. Germline lookup yields CDR1 SGDLS and CDR2 YYNGEE. CDR3 in DNA: TGTGCCAGCAGCTTTTCCGGGACAGACTATGGCTACACCTTC. This sequence encodes CASSFSGTDYGYTF.

V usage is TRBV30 and J usage is TRBJ1-2; 7 bases agree with TRBD1. Per germline, CDR1 GTSNPN and CDR2 SVGIG (reference sequence). V trimming: 3 bases; J trimming: 4 bases; junction bases outside the gene matches: 11. The CDR3 length is 15 residues. The CDR3 nucleotides read TGTGCCTGGAGGCATACCGCCCGGGACAGCTATGGCTACACCTTC. The encoded protein is CAWRHTARDSYGYTF.

The rearrangement links TRBV15 to TRBJ1-1; D is unresolved. Per the germline V gene, CDR1 is LNHNV and CDR2 is YYDKDF (reference sequence). Trimming stripped 0 bases from V and 0 bases from J, with 8 bases between. The CDR3 length is 15 residues. This CDR3 is CATSRELGMNTEAFF. The DNA for the CDR3 is TGTGCCACCAGCAGAGAACTGGGTATGAACACTGAAGCTTTCTTT.

This clonotype was counted a few times. V is TRBV10-3 and J is TRBJ2-3; perhaps TRBD2 as D (5 bases). Between the trimmed V and J ends, which lost 10 bases and 5 bases, there was a span of 19 bases. Germline values: CDR1 ENHRY, CDR2 SYGVKD. This CDR3 comprises 14 residues. This CDR3 is CASLQAVDVDTQYF. CDR3 DNA: TGTGCCAGCCTCCAAGCGGTGGATGTAGATACGCAGTATTTT.

In this sample, this clonotype turned up many times. J is TRBJ1-1 and V is TRBV29-1; D remains ambiguous. Germline CDR1 SQVTM, CDR2 ANQGSEA. With 4 bases removed from V and 0 bases from J, the gap between germline ends came to 6 bases. This CDR3 comprises 12 residues. CDR3 protein: CSVVAVNTEAFF. Written as DNA, the CDR3 is TGCAGCGTTGTGGCTGTGAACACTGAAGCTTTCTTT. The whole variable domain, remainder taken from reference TRBV29-1 and TRBJ1-1, is SAVISQKPSRDICQRGTSLTIQCQVDSQVTMMFWYRQQPGQSLTLIATANQGSEATYESGFVIDKFPISRPNLTFSTLTVSNMSPEDSSIYLCSVVAVNTEAFFGQGTRLTVV.

The rearrangement uses TRBV9 and TRBJ2-7; TRBD1 matches 7 bases. The CDR3 loop spans 14 amino acids. V trimming: 3 bases; J trimming: 2 bases; junction bases outside the gene matches: 5. Germline assignment: CDR1 SGDLS and CDR2 YYNGEE. CDR3 residues: CASSAGTATYEQYF. CDR3 bases: TGTGCCAGCAGCGCCGGGACAGCTACCTACGAGCAGTACTTC.

This clonotype has a count of ten or more. V is TRBV12-3 or TRBV12-4 and J is TRBJ2-2; a weak D match, TRBD1 (6 bases). The CDR3 runs 14 residues. V was shortened by 0 bases and J by 4 bases, with 6 bases between the two germline ends. As DNA, the CDR3 is TGTGCCAGCAGTTTAGCCAGGGGCACCGGGGAGCTGTTTTTT. Its translation is CASSLARGTGELFF.

In its sample, this clonotype was seen many times. The J gene is TRBJ1-1, the V gene TRBV20-1; 7 bases are shared with TRBD1. The germline V gene has CDR1 DFQATT and CDR2 SNEGSKA (reference sequence). With V trimmed by 0 bases and J by 3 bases, 7 bases remained unmatched. This CDR3 has 15 amino acids. The CDR3 DNA is TGCAGTGCTAGAGACACACAGGGGCTAGACACTGAAGCTTTCTTT. It encodes CSARDTQGLDTEAFF.

This chain joins TRBV18 and TRBJ2-1; possibly TRBD1 for D (6 bases). V shed 4 bases and J shed 0 bases, with 16 bases lying between them. In germline, CDR1 is KGHSH, CDR2 LQKENI. This CDR3 comprises 17 residues. The CDR3 region has the DNA TGTGCCAGCTCACTAACGGGACAACCCAGCTCCTACAATGAGCAGTTCTTC. Amino acid sequence: CASSLTGQPSSYNEQFF.

The chain combines TRBV9 with TRBJ2-2, with 7 bases identical to TRBD1. The CDR3 extends over 15 amino acids. The V gene end was trimmed by 0 bases and the J gene end by 5 bases; junction bases not matched to a gene: 4. Per the germline V gene, CDR1 is SGDLS and CDR2 is YYNGEE. The CDR3 region has the DNA TGTGCCAGCAGCGTAGGACAGGGTTTGACCGGGGAGCTGTTTTTT. It encodes CASSVGQGLTGELFF.

The chain has TRBV5-8 and TRBJ1-5, with no clear D. CDR3 length: 15 residues. Trimming stripped 0 bases from V and 3 bases from J, with 10 bases between. Germline V gives CDR1 SGHTS, CDR2 YDEGEE. CDR3 coding DNA: TGTGCCAGCAGCTTGGGGGATGGGTCCAATCAGCCCCAGCATTTT. This translates into CASSLGDGSNQPQHF.

This clonotype was seen ten or more times. J is TRBJ2-3 and V is TRBV4-1; TRBD1 is a possible D gene (7 bases). Germline lookup yields CDR1 MGHRA and CDR2 YSYEKL. This CDR3 comprises 16 residues. V lost 0 bases, J lost 3 bases, and 13 bases lay in between. The CDR3 bases are TGCGCCAGCAGCCAAGATGGCAGGGGGAGGACAGATACGCAGTATTTT. Its translation is CASSQDGRGRTDTQYF.

This clonotype was seen only a few times. The chain carries TRBV12-3 or TRBV12-4 and TRBJ2-2; weak D call: TRBD2 (5 bases). The CDR3 runs 16 residues. V lost 7 bases, J lost 0 bases, and 15 bases lay in between. The CDR3 is CASILYGESNTGELFF. As DNA, the CDR3 is TGTGCCAGCATCCTCTACGGGGAGTCGAACACCGGGGAGCTGTTTTTT.

This clonotype came up many times. The rearrangement joins TRBV10-3 to TRBJ2-7; D is uncertain. The CDR3 is made up of 14 amino acids. With 0 bases removed from V and 2 bases from J, the gap between germline ends came to 8 bases. Germline CDR1 reads ENHRY; CDR2 reads SYGVKD. The CDR3 DNA reads as TGTGCCATCAGTGAGTCAGAGAGGCCCTACGAGCAGTACTTC. It encodes CAISESERPYEQYF.

V usage is TRBV2 and J usage is TRBJ2-1; 12 bases map to TRBD2. With V trimmed by 6 bases and J by 0 bases, 12 bases remained unmatched. Germline V gene sequence: CDR1 SNHLY, CDR2 FYNNEI. CDR3 size: 19 residues. The CDR3 protein is CASRDTSGGPSGSYNEQFF. For the CDR3, the DNA is TGTGCCAGCAGAGACACTAGCGGGGGGCCTAGCGGCTCCTACAATGAGCAGTTCTTC.

This clonotype was recorded a few times. The V call is TRBV10-3, the J call TRBJ2-7, with D possibly matching TRBD1 (5 bases). The CDR3 is 14 residues long. The V gene lost 6 bases and the J gene lost 2 bases, with 14 bases spanning the gap. Looked up from germline, CDR1 is ENHRY and CDR2 is SYGVKD. Written as DNA, the CDR3 is TGTGCCATCAGCTGGGAAGGGGCGGCCTACGAGCAGTACTTC. Protein sequence: CAISWEGAAYEQYF.

This clonotype was detected a few times. V usage is TRBV20-1 and J usage is TRBJ2-1, with TRBD2 matching over 8 bases. The junction had 6 bases not matched to a gene; V was cut back by 5 bases and J by 0 bases. The CDR3 is 15 residues long. Germline values: CDR1 DFQATT, CDR2 SNEGSKA (reference sequence). CDR3 amino acids: CSAHSGESSYNEQFF. DNA for the CDR3: TGCAGTGCTCATAGCGGGGAGAGCTCCTACAATGAGCAGTTCTTC.

In this sample, this clonotype turned up many times. The V gene is TRBV20-1, the J gene TRBJ1-5; D is uncertain. Per germline, CDR1 DFQATT and CDR2 SNEGSKA (reference sequence). CDR3 size: 16 residues. Deletions cut 3 bases from V and 0 bases from J, with 15 bases between. The CDR3 DNA follows: TGCAGTGCTAGGCCCCTGCGGCCATTTAGCAATCAGCCCCAGCATTTT. Its protein is CSARPLRPFSNQPQHF.

The J gene is TRBJ1-3, the V gene TRBV11-2; 8 positions match TRBD1. Germline lookup yields CDR1 SGHAT and CDR2 FQNNGV. This CDR3 has 15 amino acids. After removal of 1 base from V and 9 bases from J, the junction contained 8 bases not matched to a gene. The CDR3 here is CASSLGDRRSGTIYF. The DNA for the CDR3 is TGTGCCAGCAGCTTAGGGGACAGGCGTTCGGGCACCATATATTTT. The whole variable domain, remainder taken from reference TRBV11-2 and TRBJ1-3, is EAGVAQSPRYKIIEKRQSVAFWCNPISGHATLYWYQQILGQGPKLLIQFQNNGVVDDSQLPKDRFSAERLKGVDSTLKIQPAKLEDSAVYLCASSLGDRRSGTIYFGEGSWLTVV.

This clonotype has more than one count but fewer than ten. The chain uses TRBV2 and TRBJ2-4; D possibly uses TRBD1 or TRBD2 (6 bases each). Germline V gives CDR1 SNHLY, CDR2 FYNNEI. The ends were cut back, 6 bases at V and 7 bases at J, with 16 bases in the middle. This CDR3 comprises 14 residues. In nucleotides, the CDR3 is TGTGCCAGCAGCCGGGGGCCTGAGGGGAACATTCAGTACTTC. Its translation: CASSRGPEGNIQYF.

This clonotype has ten or more counts. This rearrangement joins TRBV28 to TRBJ2-1; D is unclear. CDR1 and CDR2 from the germline V gene are MDHEN and SYDVKM. V dropped 6 bases and J dropped 0 bases, with 9 bases sitting between them. The CDR3 consists of 14 residues. CDR3 DNA sequence: TGTGCCAGCAGGGCGATAAGCTCCTACAATGAGCAGTTCTTC. It is translated as CASRAISSYNEQFF.